The rows below give T cell receptor beta chains drawn from one sample of a study of T cells after yellow fever vaccination. TCRdb re-analysed the 5' RACE reads in MiXCR, keeping a single row per CDR3 protein. The table has around 310,000 distinct CDR3 sequences, 3% to 4.5% seen once. Here the sequenced sample was PBMCs, taken 5 days after the yellow fever booster vaccination. The source of these receptors is a man aged 18-30 years who received the YFV17D yellow fever vaccine. The CDR3 runs from the conserved cysteine through the conserved F or W. The D gene is left open where the match is weak. Size values are once, few and many counts, or a class for expanded clones, and some rows have none.

cdr3_aa cdr3_nt j_call v_call d_call clone_size
CASSLSLRFTGELFF TGTGCCAGCAGCTTAAGTCTGAGATTCACCGGGGAGCTGTTTTTT TRBJ2-2 TRBV7-9 - -
CASSLLAGAGETQYF TGTGCCAGCAGCTTGCTAGCGGGGGCTGGGGAGACCCAGTACTTC TRBJ2-5 TRBV7-3 TRBD2 many
CASSLMGQSEAFF TGTGCCAGCAGCCTAATGGGACAGTCCGAAGCTTTCTTT TRBJ1-1 TRBV7-9 TRBD1 many
CASSAQGIEQYF TGTGCCAGCAGCGCACAGGGGATCGAGCAGTACTTC TRBJ2-7 TRBV6-6 TRBD1 -
CASSQAHRTGELFF TGTGCCAGCAGCCAAGCCCACCGCACCGGGGAGCTGTTTTTT TRBJ2-2 TRBV4-2 - few
CASSSDSSRETQYF TGTGCCAGCAGTTCCGACAGCTCCCGGGAGACCCAGTACTTC TRBJ2-5 TRBV12-3/TRBV12-4 - many
CASSLQGAIGYTF TGTGCCAGCAGTTTACAGGGGGCGATAGGCTACACCTTC TRBJ1-2 TRBV28 TRBD1 few
CASSLVRSNTEAFF TGTGCCAGCAGCTTAGTGCGGTCGAACACTGAAGCTTTCTTT TRBJ1-1 TRBV7-9 - few
CASSRRRDSNQPQHF TGTGCCAGCAGCCGCAGACGCGATAGCAATCAGCCCCAGCATTTT TRBJ1-5 TRBV6-1 - many
CASSQDPGQGSYGYTF TGTGCCAGCAGCCAAGACCCGGGACAGGGGAGCTATGGCTACACCTTC TRBJ1-2 TRBV14 TRBD1 many
CASSRRGSIFGDSPLHF TGTGCCAGCAGCCGGCGGGGGTCGATCTTTGGTGATTCACCCCTCCACTTT TRBJ1-6 TRBV7-9 - many
CASSQDPDRLEKLFF TGCGCCAGCAGCCAAGATCCGGACAGGCTTGAAAAACTGTTTTTT TRBJ1-4 TRBV4-3 TRBD1 few
CASSQVGTGRGYTF TGTGCCAGCAGCCAAGTTGGGACAGGGCGGGGCTACACCTTC TRBJ1-2 TRBV4-2 TRBD1 -
CSASQGNTEAFF TGCAGTGCTAGCCAGGGGAACACTGAAGCTTTCTTT TRBJ1-1 TRBV20-1 - many
CAWSVSGSDTQYF TGTGCCTGGAGTGTAAGTGGTTCAGATACGCAGTATTTT TRBJ2-3 TRBV30 - few
CASSYSPPRERGEKLFF TGTGCCAGCAGTTACTCGCCCCCCAGGGAAAGAGGGGAAAAACTGTTTTTT TRBJ1-4 TRBV6-5 - few
CASSWEYSTDTQYF TGTGCCAGCAGCTGGGAGTACTCCACAGATACGCAGTATTTT TRBJ2-3 TRBV7-9 - few
CASTLTGTANEKLFF TGTGCCAGCACCCTAACCGGGACAGCTAATGAAAAACTGTTTTTT TRBJ1-4 TRBV28 TRBD1 -
CATSRETGTGVFF TGTGCCACCAGCAGAGAAACCGGGACAGGGGTCTTCTTC TRBJ2-1 TRBV15 TRBD1 few
CASSTLPGQTYEQYF TGTGCCAGCAGCACCCTCCCCGGACAGACATACGAGCAGTACTTC TRBJ2-7 TRBV9 - few
CASRLGRETQYF TGTGCCAGCAGGTTAGGCAGGGAGACCCAGTACTTC TRBJ2-5 TRBV7-2 - few
CASSPPSGGYEQFF TGTGCCAGCTCACCTCCTAGCGGGGGCTATGAGCAGTTCTTC TRBJ2-1 TRBV18 TRBD2 -
CASNSFRQGRGYGYTF TGTGCCAGCAACTCCTTCCGACAGGGTCGAGGCTATGGCTACACCTTC TRBJ1-2 TRBV7-9 TRBD1 -
CASSDRLAGRKETQYF TGTGCCAGCAGTGACCGGTTAGCGGGGCGTAAAGAGACCCAGTACTTC TRBJ2-5 TRBV25-1 TRBD2 many
CASSPGQGDYEQYF TGTGCCAGCAGCCCCGGACAGGGAGACTACGAGCAGTACTTC TRBJ2-7 TRBV18 TRBD1 many
CASSVAGSGKNIQYF TGTGCCAGCAGCGTAGCCGGTAGCGGGAAAAACATTCAGTACTTC TRBJ2-4 TRBV9 TRBD2 many
CSAGLAGGYNEQFF TGCAGCGCCGGACTAGCGGGGGGATACAATGAGCAGTTCTTC TRBJ2-1 TRBV29-1 TRBD2 few
CASSPDTLYGYTF TGTGCCAGCAGCCCGGACACCCTCTATGGCTACACCTTC TRBJ1-2 TRBV7-2 - few
CSVVEGVETQYF TGCAGCGTTGTGGAGGGAGTGGAGACCCAGTACTTC TRBJ2-5 TRBV29-1 - many
CSVEQGRVNTEAFF TGCAGCGTTGAACAGGGGAGGGTGAACACTGAAGCTTTCTTT TRBJ1-1 TRBV29-1 - many
CASSISGGRQPQHF TGTGCCAGTAGTATCTCAGGGGGGCGTCAGCCCCAGCATTTT TRBJ1-5 TRBV19 TRBD1 few
CASSQDTSEQFF TGTGCCAGCAGCCAAGATACAAGTGAGCAGTTCTTC TRBJ2-1 TRBV14 - -
CASRRTGAGYEQYF TGCGCCAGCAGAAGGACAGGGGCGGGCTACGAGCAGTACTTC TRBJ2-7 TRBV4-1 TRBD1 -
CAWSRPGEGPQHF TGTGCCTGGAGCCGACCCGGGGAAGGGCCCCAGCATTTT TRBJ1-5 TRBV30 - few
CASSSRGGEQFF TGTGCCAGCAGCTCCCGGGGGGGTGAGCAGTTCTTC TRBJ2-1 TRBV7-9 TRBD2 many
CASSRPTFPGELFF TGTGCCAGCAGTCGCCCGACATTTCCCGGGGAGCTGTTTTTT TRBJ2-2 TRBV6-2/TRBV6-3 - few
CASGSFTGTRANYGYTF TGTGCTAGTGGTTCTTTTACCGGGACAAGAGCTAACTATGGCTACACCTTC TRBJ1-2 TRBV12-5 - many
CASSFYADSQHF TGTGCCAGTAGTTTCTACGCGGACAGCCAGCATTTT TRBJ1-5 TRBV19 - -
CASSPASGYEQYF TGTGCCAGCAGCCCGGCAAGCGGCTACGAGCAGTACTTC TRBJ2-7 TRBV7-9 - many
CASSLSSGGAEETQYF TGTGCCAGCAGCTTAAGTAGCGGGGGGGCGGAAGAGACCCAGTACTTC TRBJ2-5 TRBV7-6 TRBD2 many
CASSQFQGANGYTF TGCGCCAGCAGCCAGTTTCAGGGGGCTAATGGCTACACCTTC TRBJ1-2 TRBV4-1 TRBD1 -
CASSHLRVGDSPLHF TGTGCCAGCAGCCATCTCCGTGTAGGGGATTCACCCCTCCACTTT TRBJ1-6 TRBV4-2 - -
CASSQDYPNGETQYF TGTGCCAGCAGCCAAGATTACCCGAATGGGGAGACCCAGTACTTC TRBJ2-5 TRBV3-1 - -
CASSSRAANEQFF TGTGCCAGCAGCTCGCGGGCAGCCAATGAGCAGTTCTTC TRBJ2-1 TRBV7-2 - many
CASSAGGEGQPQHF TGTGCCAGCAGTGCCGGGGGGGAGGGGCAGCCCCAGCATTTT TRBJ1-5 TRBV6-2/TRBV6-3 - -
CASSPRNFQETQYF TGTGCCAGCTCACCACGAAACTTCCAAGAGACCCAGTACTTC TRBJ2-5 TRBV18 - many
CASSTGQGGYTF TGCGCCAGCAGTACGGGACAGGGTGGCTACACCTTC TRBJ1-2 TRBV5-1 TRBD1 few
CASSQLQGDYGYTF TGCGCCAGCAGCCAACTACAGGGGGACTATGGCTACACCTTC TRBJ1-2 TRBV4-1 TRBD1 many
CASSSGGSNEQFF TGTGCCAGCAGTAGCGGTGGGAGCAATGAGCAGTTCTTC TRBJ2-1 TRBV6-2/TRBV6-3 - many
CASSLVHGEPTNEKLFF TGTGCCAGCAGCTTAGTACACGGAGAGCCAACTAATGAAAAACTGTTTTTT TRBJ1-4 TRBV7-9 - few
CSARVTGFETQYF TGCAGTGCTAGGGTGACTGGGTTTGAGACCCAGTACTTC TRBJ2-5 TRBV20-1 - many
CSVEYGPRGEAFF TGCAGCGTCGAATATGGGCCCCGGGGGGAAGCTTTCTTT TRBJ1-1 TRBV29-1 - -
CASSYMGSPLHF TGTGCCAGCAGTTACATGGGTTCACCCCTCCACTTT TRBJ1-6 TRBV28 - many
CSAPGQVRFNEQFF TGCAGTGCTCCCGGACAGGTTAGGTTCAATGAGCAGTTCTTC TRBJ2-1 TRBV20-1 TRBD1 many
CASSLASQNTEAFF TGTGCCAGCAGCTTAGCTTCGCAGAACACTGAAGCTTTCTTT TRBJ1-1 TRBV11-2 - few
CSVAGGNTEAFF TGCAGCGTTGCGGGCGGGAACACTGAAGCTTTCTTT TRBJ1-1 TRBV29-1 - few
CASSPIGTGVGEEKLFF TGTGCCAGCTCACCGATCGGGACAGGGGTTGGAGAGGAAAAACTGTTTTTT TRBJ1-4 TRBV18 TRBD1 few
CASRPRQPTDTQYF TGTGCCAGCAGACCCAGACAGCCCACAGATACGCAGTATTTT TRBJ2-3 TRBV6-5 - -
CASSPQPMGEKLFF TGCGCCAGCAGCCCGCAACCCATGGGGGAAAAACTGTTTTTT TRBJ1-4 TRBV4-1 - -